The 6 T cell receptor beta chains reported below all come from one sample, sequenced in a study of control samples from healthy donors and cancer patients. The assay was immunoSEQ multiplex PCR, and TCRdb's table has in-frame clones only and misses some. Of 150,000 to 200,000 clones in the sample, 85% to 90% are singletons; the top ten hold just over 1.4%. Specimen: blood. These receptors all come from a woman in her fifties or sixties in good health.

CDR3 residues: CASSSLTRDTDTQYF. The CDR3 region has the DNA TGCGCCAGCAGCTCCCTGACTAGGGACACAGATACGCAGTATTTT. V and J are TRBV5-1 and TRBJ2-3; D may be TRBD2 (6 bases). The CDR3 is 15 amino acids. In germline, CDR1 is SGHRS, CDR2 YFSETQ. V lost 3 bases and J lost 2, with 13 bases in between.

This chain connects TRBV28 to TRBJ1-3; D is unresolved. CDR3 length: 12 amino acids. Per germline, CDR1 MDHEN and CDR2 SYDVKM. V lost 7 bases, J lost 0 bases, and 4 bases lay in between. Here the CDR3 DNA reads TGTGCCAGCACTACCTCTGGAAACACCATATATTTT. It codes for CASTTSGNTIYF.

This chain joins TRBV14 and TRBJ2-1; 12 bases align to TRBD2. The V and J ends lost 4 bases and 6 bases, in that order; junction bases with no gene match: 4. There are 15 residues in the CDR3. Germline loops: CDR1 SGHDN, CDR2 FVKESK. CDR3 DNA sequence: TGTGCCAGCAGCCTAAGACTAGCGGGGGCCAATGAGCAGTTCTTC. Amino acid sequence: CASSLRLAGANEQFF.

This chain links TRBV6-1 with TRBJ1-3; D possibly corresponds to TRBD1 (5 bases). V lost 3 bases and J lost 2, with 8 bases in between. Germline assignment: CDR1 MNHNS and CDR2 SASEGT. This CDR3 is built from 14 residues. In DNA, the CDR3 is TGTGCCAGCAGTGACAGGGAAACTGGAAACACCATATATTTT. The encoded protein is CASSDRETGNTIYF.

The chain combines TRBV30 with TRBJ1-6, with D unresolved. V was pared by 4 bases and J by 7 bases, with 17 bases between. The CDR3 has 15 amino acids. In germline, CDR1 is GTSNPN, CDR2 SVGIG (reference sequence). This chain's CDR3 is CAWTYDPQANSPLHF. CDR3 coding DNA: TGTGCCTGGACCTATGACCCTCAGGCGAATTCACCCCTCCACTTT. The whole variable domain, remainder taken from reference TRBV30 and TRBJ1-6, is SQTIHQWPATLVQPVGSPLSLECTVEGTSNPNLYWYRQAAGRGLQLLFYSVGIGQISSEVPQNLSASRPQDRQFILSSKKLLLSDSGFYLCAWTYDPQANSPLHFGNGTRLTVT.

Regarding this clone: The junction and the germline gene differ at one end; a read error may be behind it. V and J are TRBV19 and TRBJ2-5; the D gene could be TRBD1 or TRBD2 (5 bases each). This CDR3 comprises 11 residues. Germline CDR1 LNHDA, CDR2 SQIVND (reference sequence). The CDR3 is CASSPGAELNF. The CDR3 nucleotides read TGTGCCAGTAGCCCCGGGGCCGAACTTAACTTC.